This TCR beta chain is from a study of PD-1 blockade in classical Hodgkin lymphoma. Study conclusions and caveats: Baseline TCR diversity was reportedly lower in newly diagnosed patients than healthy donors.

Sequencing used immunoSEQ multiplex PCR; TCRdb keeps in-frame clones, though not all of them. The profile shows about 41,000 clones, 60% to 80% of them singletons. CDR1 and CDR2 from the germline V gene are GTSNPN and SVGIG (reference sequence). This CDR3 region has 14 residues. V was clipped by 4 bases and J by 0 bases, with 13 bases between them. As for time point: cycle 4 day 1 (C4D1), after less than 7 weeks of nivolumab. Every patient was affected by relapse after autologous stem cell transplantation, while exposure to brentuximab vedotin was not uniform. As to this clone: The antigen remains undetermined.

The sample in question was peripheral blood mononuclear cells (PBMCs), obtained before the fourth cycle of nivolumab. The receptor comes from a human donor with classical Hodgkin lymphoma. The chain is built from TRBV30 and TRBJ2-7, with D possibly matching TRBD1 (5 bases). The CDR3 coding sequence is TGTGCCTGGACCCCCGACAGTTACTCCTACGAGCAGTACTTC. This sequence encodes CAWTPDSYSYEQYF. The full variable domain, rest sourced from reference TRBV30 and TRBJ2-7, is SQTIHQWPATLVQPVGSPLSLECTVEGTSNPNLYWYRQAAGRGLQLLFYSVGIGQISSEVPQNLSASRPQDRQFILSSKKLLLSDSGFYLCAWTPDSYSYEQYFGPGTRLTVT.